This T cell receptor beta chain was recovered during a study of T cell responses to AZD1222 COVID-19 vaccine. Points on this clone: The antigen is undetermined.

The V gene lost 0 bases and the J gene lost 6 bases, with 7 bases spanning the gap. This CDR3 has 13 residues. Looked up from germline, CDR1 is SGHRS and CDR2 is YFSETQ. Sequencing was performed with immunoSEQ multiplex PCR; in TCRdb, only in-frame clones are kept and a portion is missing. The sample lists roughly 70,000 clones, around 85% occurring once. The study's findings and limits: None of the repertoires were sampled until the peak T cell response had passed.

The genes are TRBV5-1 and TRBJ2-1; D is uncertain. The sequences come from peripheral blood, collected on day 0 of AZD1222 vaccination. This receptor was taken from an adult in good health. In nucleotides, the CDR3 is TGCGCCAGCAGCTTGGGTCCACTCAATGAGCAGTTCTTC. This gives the protein CASSLGPLNEQFF.